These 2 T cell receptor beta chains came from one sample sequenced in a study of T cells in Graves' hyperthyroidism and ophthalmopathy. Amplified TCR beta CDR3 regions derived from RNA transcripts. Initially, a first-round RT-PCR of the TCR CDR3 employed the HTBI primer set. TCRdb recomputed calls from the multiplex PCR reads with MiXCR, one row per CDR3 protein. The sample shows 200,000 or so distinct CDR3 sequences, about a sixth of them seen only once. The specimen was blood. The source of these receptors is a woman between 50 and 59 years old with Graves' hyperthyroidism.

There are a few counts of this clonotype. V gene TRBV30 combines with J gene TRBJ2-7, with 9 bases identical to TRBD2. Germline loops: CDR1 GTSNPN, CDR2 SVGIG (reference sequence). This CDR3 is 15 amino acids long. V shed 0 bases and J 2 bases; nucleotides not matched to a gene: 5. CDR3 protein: CAWSVIAGVTYEQYF. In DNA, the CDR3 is TGTGCCTGGAGTGTTATAGCGGGAGTAACCTACGAGCAGTACTTC.

The CDR3 DNA reads as TGCGCCAGCAGCCCGGGACATCCGAATGCTGAAGCTTTCTTT. Its protein is CASSPGHPNAEAFF. The gene calls are TRBV5-1 and TRBJ1-1; TRBD1 is a possible D gene (6 bases). CDR1 and CDR2 from the germline V gene are SGHRS and YFSETQ. This CDR3 comprises 14 residues. Trimming pared 4 bases from V and 6 bases from J, leaving 16 bases between.